Listed below are T cell receptor beta chains from one sample, sequenced in a study of human T cells and chemical hapten exposure. TCRdb passed the RACE reads through MiXCR, listing each CDR3 protein once. There are approximately 82,000 distinct CDR3 sequences in the sample; 6.5% to 8.5% occur only once, and 1.3% lies in the top ten. Sequenced here: whole blood, sampled in connection with sensitization to the hapten diphenylcyclopropenone (DPC). The receptors were gathered from a woman in her twenties or thirties with alopecia areata. Some clones in this sample may be carry-over from other donors' samples. Both conserved end residues are part of each CDR3. A D gene is named only where the DNA matches it firmly. A clone size is listed for some rows: how often the clone was seen (once, few, many), or a class if it is expanded.

size: many; D: NA; J: TRBJ2-2; V: TRBV7-7; CDR3: CASSSLGGRTGELFF; DNA: TGTGCCAGCAGCTCCCTGGGGGGGCGCACCGGGGAGCTGTTTTTT
size: many; D: NA; J: TRBJ1-4; V: TRBV7-9; CDR3: CASNRDSLNEKLFF; DNA: TGTGCCAGCAACCGAGACAGCCTTAATGAAAAACTGTTTTTT
size: many; D: NA; J: TRBJ1-6; V: TRBV30; CDR3: CAWSTQSSYNSPLHF; DNA: TGTGCCTGGAGTACACAGAGCTCCTATAATTCACCCCTCCACTTT
size: NA; D: NA; J: TRBJ1-1; V: TRBV12-3/TRBV12-4; CDR3: CASSLGRPLRWTEAFF; DNA: TGTGCCAGCAGTTTAGGCCGACCCTTAAGGTGGACTGAAGCTTTCTTT
size: many; D: NA; J: TRBJ2-2; V: TRBV12-5; CDR3: CASGLVPWGRYTGELFF; DNA: TGTGCTAGTGGTTTGGTACCCTGGGGGCGATATACCGGGGAGCTGTTTTTT
size: few; D: NA; J: TRBJ2-5; V: TRBV5-4; CDR3: CASSFEGGGGETQYF; DNA: TGTGCCAGCAGCTTCGAAGGGGGGGGAGGAGAGACCCAGTACTTC
size: many; D: NA; J: TRBJ2-1; V: TRBV7-8; CDR3: CASSYGGGNEQFF; DNA: TGTGCCAGCAGCTACGGGGGCGGTAATGAGCAGTTCTTC
size: many; D: NA; J: TRBJ2-5; V: TRBV5-1; CDR3: CASSRDGGMGETQYF; DNA: TGCGCCAGCAGCCGGGACGGGGGTATGGGAGAGACCCAGTACTTC
size: NA; D: NA; J: TRBJ2-2; V: TRBV7-9; CDR3: CASRNSADTGELFF; DNA: TGTGCCAGCAGGAACTCAGCGGACACCGGGGAGCTGTTTTTT
size: many; D: NA; J: TRBJ2-3; V: TRBV9; CDR3: CASSPDTFPDTQYF; DNA: TGTGCCAGCAGTCCAGACACCTTCCCAGATACGCAGTATTTT
size: many; D: NA; J: TRBJ1-4; V: TRBV2; CDR3: CASRVVLNEKLFF; DNA: TGTGCCAGCAGGGTGGTACTGAATGAAAAACTGTTTTTT
size: few; D: NA; J: TRBJ1-2; V: TRBV3-1; CDR3: CASSQGSSGYTF; DNA: TGTGCCAGCAGCCAAGGATCTTCTGGCTACACCTTC
size: few; D: NA; J: TRBJ1-2; V: TRBV6-1; CDR3: CASSEAMAGKGYGYTF; DNA: TGTGCCAGCAGTGAAGCGATGGCAGGGAAAGGGTATGGCTACACCTTC
size: many; D: NA; J: TRBJ2-1; V: TRBV4-2; CDR3: CASSQVYRGGTVSYNEQFF; DNA: TGTGCCAGCAGCCAAGTTTATAGGGGCGGTACAGTCTCCTACAATGAGCAGTTCTTC
size: many; D: NA; J: TRBJ2-7; V: TRBV29-1; CDR3: CSVGGRGDYEQYF; DNA: TGCAGCGTTGGGGGTCGGGGAGACTACGAGCAGTACTTC
size: few; D: TRBD1; J: TRBJ1-5; V: TRBV6-1; CDR3: CASSDRGVSNQPQHF; DNA: TGTGCCAGCAGTGACAGGGGGGTGTCCAATCAGCCCCAGCATTTT
size: many; D: NA; J: TRBJ2-7; V: TRBV11-2; CDR3: CASSRRGATGTNYEQYF; DNA: TGTGCCAGCAGCCGACGAGGGGCTACCGGGACAAACTACGAGCAGTACTTC
size: few; D: NA; J: TRBJ1-4; V: TRBV5-1; CDR3: CASSLDWTWGEKLFF; DNA: TGCGCCAGCAGCTTGGACTGGACCTGGGGTGAAAAACTGTTTTTT
size: NA; D: NA; J: TRBJ1-1; V: TRBV10-3; CDR3: CAIRRTDTEAFF; DNA: TGTGCCATCAGGAGGACAGACACTGAAGCTTTCTTT
size: many; D: TRBD1; J: TRBJ2-5; V: TRBV5-1; CDR3: CASSSGQGQETQYF; DNA: TGCGCCAGCAGCTCTGGACAGGGTCAAGAGACCCAGTACTTC